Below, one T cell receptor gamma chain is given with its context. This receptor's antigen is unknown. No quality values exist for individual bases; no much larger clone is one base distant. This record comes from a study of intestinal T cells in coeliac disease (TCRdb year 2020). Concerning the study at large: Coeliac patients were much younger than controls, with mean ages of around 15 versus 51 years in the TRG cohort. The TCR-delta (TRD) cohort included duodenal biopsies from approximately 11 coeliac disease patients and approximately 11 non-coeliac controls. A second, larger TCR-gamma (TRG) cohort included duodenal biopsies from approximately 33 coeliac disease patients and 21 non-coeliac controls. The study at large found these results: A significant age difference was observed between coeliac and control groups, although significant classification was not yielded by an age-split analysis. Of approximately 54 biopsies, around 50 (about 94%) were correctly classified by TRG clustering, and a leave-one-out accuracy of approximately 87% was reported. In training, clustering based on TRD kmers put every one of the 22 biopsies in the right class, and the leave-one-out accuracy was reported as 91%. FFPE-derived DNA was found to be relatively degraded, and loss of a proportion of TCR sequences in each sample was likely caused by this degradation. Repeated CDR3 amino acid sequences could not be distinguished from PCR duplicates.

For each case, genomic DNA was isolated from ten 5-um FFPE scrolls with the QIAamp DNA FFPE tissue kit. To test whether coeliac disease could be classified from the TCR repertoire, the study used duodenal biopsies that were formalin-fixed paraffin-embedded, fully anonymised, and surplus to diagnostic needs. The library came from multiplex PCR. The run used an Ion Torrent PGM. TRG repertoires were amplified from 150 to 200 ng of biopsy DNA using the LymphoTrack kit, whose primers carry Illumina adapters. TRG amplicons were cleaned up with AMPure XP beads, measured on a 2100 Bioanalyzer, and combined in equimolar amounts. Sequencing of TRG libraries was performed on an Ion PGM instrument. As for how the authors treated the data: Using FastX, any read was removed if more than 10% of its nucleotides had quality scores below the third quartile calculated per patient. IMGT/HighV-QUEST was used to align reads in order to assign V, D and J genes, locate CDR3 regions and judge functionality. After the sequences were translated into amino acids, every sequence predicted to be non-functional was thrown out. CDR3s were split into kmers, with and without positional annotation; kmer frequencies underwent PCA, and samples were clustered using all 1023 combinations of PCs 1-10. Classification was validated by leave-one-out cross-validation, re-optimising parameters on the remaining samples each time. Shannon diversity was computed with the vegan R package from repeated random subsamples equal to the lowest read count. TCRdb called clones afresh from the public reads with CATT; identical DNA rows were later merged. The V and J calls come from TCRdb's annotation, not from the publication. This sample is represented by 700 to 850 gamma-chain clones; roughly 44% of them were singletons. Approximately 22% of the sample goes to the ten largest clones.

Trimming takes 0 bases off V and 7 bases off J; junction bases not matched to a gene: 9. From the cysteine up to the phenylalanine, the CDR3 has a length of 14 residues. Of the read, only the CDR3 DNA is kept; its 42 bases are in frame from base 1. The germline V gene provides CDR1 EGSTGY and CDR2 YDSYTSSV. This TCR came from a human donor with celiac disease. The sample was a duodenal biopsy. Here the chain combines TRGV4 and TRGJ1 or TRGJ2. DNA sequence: TGTGCCACCTGGGATGGGCTCATTATCTATAAGAAACTCTTT. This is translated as CATWDGLIIYKKLF.